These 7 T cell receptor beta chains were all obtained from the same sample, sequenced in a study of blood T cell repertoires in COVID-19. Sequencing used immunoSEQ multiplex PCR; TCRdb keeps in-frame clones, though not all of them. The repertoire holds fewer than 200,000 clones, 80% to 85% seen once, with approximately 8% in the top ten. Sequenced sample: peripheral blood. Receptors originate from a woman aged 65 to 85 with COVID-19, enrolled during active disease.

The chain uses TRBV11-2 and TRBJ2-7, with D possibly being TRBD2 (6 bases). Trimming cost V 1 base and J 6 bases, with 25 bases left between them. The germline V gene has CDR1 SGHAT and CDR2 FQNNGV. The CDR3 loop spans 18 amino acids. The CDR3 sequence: CASSLASEVGGAESEQYF. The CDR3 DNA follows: TGTGCCAGCAGCTTAGCTTCTGAGGTTGGCGGGGCCGAGAGCGAGCAGTACTTC.

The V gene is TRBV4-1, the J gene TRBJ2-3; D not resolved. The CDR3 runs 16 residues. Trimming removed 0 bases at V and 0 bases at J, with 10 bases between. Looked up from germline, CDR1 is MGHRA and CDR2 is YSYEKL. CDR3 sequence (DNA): TGCGCCAGCAGCCAAGACGCAGCGTCTAGCACAGATACGCAGTATTTT. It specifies CASSQDAASSTDTQYF.

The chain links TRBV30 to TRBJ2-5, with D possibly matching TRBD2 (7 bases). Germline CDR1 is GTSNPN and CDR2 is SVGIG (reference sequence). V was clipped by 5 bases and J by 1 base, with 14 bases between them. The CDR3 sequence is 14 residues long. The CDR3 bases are TGTGCCTGGGGGATGGGGGGGGCCCAAGAGACCCAGTACTTC. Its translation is CAWGMGGAQETQYF.

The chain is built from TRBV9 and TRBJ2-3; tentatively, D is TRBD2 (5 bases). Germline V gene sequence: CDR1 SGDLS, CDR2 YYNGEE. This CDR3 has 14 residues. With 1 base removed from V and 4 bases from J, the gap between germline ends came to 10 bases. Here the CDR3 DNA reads TGTGCCAGCAGCGTAAGAGAGGGAGCAGATACGCAGTATTTT. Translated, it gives CASSVREGADTQYF. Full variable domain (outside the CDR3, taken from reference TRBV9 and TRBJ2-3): DSGVTQTPKHLITATGQRVTLRCSPRSGDLSVYWYQQSLDQGLQFLIQYYNGEERAKGNILERFSAQQFPDLHSELNLSSLELGDSALYFCASSVREGADTQYFGPGTRLTVL.

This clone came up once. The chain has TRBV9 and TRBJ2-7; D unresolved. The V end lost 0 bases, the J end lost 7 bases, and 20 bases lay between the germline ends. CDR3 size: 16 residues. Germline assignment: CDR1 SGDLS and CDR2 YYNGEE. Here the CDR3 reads CASSVGKVESPGEQYF. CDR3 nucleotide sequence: TGTGCCAGCAGCGTAGGCAAAGTGGAGAGCCCTGGGGAGCAGTACTTC.

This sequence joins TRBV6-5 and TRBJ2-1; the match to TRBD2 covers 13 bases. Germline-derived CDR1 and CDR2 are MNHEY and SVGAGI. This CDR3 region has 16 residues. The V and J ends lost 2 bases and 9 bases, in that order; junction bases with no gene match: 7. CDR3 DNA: TGTGCCAGCAGTTACCGGGGACTAGCGGGACTGAGTGAGCAGTTCTTC. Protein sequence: CASSYRGLAGLSEQFF.

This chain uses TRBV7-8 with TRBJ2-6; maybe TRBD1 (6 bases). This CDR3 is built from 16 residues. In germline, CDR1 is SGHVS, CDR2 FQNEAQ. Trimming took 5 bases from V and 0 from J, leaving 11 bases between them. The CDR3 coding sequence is TGTGCCAGCAGCAAAGACAGGTCCTCTGGGGCCAACGTCCTGACTTTC. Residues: CASSKDRSSGANVLTF.